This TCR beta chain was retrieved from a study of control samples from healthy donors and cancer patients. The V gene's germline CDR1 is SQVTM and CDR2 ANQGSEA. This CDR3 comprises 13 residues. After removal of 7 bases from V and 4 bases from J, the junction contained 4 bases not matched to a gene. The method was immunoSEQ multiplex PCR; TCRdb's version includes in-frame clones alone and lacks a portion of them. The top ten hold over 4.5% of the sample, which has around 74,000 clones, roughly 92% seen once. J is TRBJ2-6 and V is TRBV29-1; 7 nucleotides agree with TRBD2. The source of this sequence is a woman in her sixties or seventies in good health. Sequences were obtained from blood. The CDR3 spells CSATSSGANVLTF. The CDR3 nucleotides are TGCAGCGCGACTAGCTCCGGGGCCAACGTCCTGACTTTC. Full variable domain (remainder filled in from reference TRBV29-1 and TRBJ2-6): SAVISQKPSRDICQRGTSLTIQCQVDSQVTMMFWYRQQPGQSLTLIATANQGSEATYESGFVIDKFPISRPNLTFSTLTVSNMSPEDSSIYLCSATSSGANVLTFGAGSRLTVL.